This TCR beta chain was captured by sequencing in a study of blood T cell repertoires in COVID-19. Study-wide background: The cDNA or gDNA used as material had been derived from T cells, B-cell-depleted T cells, or PBMCs.

Per the original methods: Amplifying reference gene primers gave estimates of nucleated cell counts. The method was immunoSEQ multiplex PCR; TCRdb's version includes in-frame clones alone and lacks a portion of them. The DNA gave D and trimming, while V, J and clone size come from that table. The sample consists of more than 55,000 clones, 70% to 90% of them appearing once. The specimen sequenced was peripheral blood. The clonotype comes from a human donor with active COVID-19. The donor label of this sample is uncertain.

The CDR3 nucleotides read TGTGCCAGCAGTTTAACGGCAGGGATAAGTGGCTACACCTTC. It codes for CASSLTAGISGYTF. V gene TRBV27 combines with J gene TRBJ1-2, with D tentatively TRBD1 (5 bases). V lost 2 bases and J lost 7, with 14 bases in between. Germline V lookup: CDR1 MNHEY, CDR2 SMNVEV (reference sequence). The length of the CDR3 is 14 residues.